This is a list of T cell receptor beta chains from one sample in a study of shared clonotypes between healthy human individuals. The assay was immunoSEQ multiplex PCR, and TCRdb's table has in-frame clones only and misses some. The sample yields some 1.4 million clones, roughly 96% seen once. The sequenced material came from naive CD4+ T cells sorted from blood. The origin of the receptors is a man under 40 in good health. Both conserved end residues are trimmed from each CDR3.

TRBV4-3	TRBJ1-3	16	ASSQAPVTGGGGNTIY
TRBV6-6	TRBJ2-5	14	ASSQSRVKGRETQY
TRBV7-9	TRBJ1-4	15	ASSLWPQQATNEKLF
TRBV28	TRBJ2-2	15	ASSPGWAFKGTGELF
TRBV19	TRBJ1-4	13	ASSKRQGAGEKLF
TRBV18	TRBJ2-1	14	ASSHRETLSYNEQF
TRBV5-4	TRBJ2-7	12	ASSFESGSYEQY
TRBV6-5	TRBJ2-7	9	ASSYRGEQY
TRBV7-9	TRBJ1-2	12	ASRQGKGGHGYT
TRBV2	TRBJ2-7	11	ASSRQGPYEQY
TRBV9	TRBJ2-7	12	ASSRAGRIYEQY
TRBV9	TRBJ2-1	15	ASSMRGTSGTYNEQF
TRBV6-1	TRBJ1-5	13	ASSATGVTNQPQH
TRBV2	TRBJ1-2	12	ASRPDRGDYGYT
TRBV28	TRBJ1-5	13	ASSPRQGLSQPQH
TRBV18	TRBJ2-7	12	ASSPGYPSYEQY
TRBV19	TRBJ2-3	13	ASRRAGGGTDTQY
TRBV6-1	TRBJ2-7	10	ASSGHILEQY
TRBV28	TRBJ1-5	13	ASIQGGQSNQPQH
TRBV13	TRBJ2-7	13	ASSQRSGGSYEQY
TRBV5-1	TRBJ1-4	13	ASRPGESRGEKLF
TRBV7-9	TRBJ2-5	12	ASSLAEYQETQY
TRBV28	TRBJ2-1	12	ASSSDRGEREQF
TRBV6-1	TRBJ2-4	9	ASSEVSIQY
TRBV5-4	TRBJ2-3	13	ASSKTGASTDTQY
TRBV5-1	TRBJ2-7	13	ASSLWASGGYEQY
TRBV10-2	NA	13	ASSEGIPTSGEQY
TRBV7-6	TRBJ2-7	13	ASSRGLAVTYEQY
TRBV13	TRBJ2-2	14	ASSYGLAGATGELF
TRBV7-8	TRBJ2-1	14	ASSLVGTSVLGEQF
TRBV11-2	TRBJ2-7	12	ASSLEPASYEQY
TRBV5-5	TRBJ2-7	12	ASSSPKGSDEQY
TRBV7-2	TRBJ1-2	11	ASSRGTGDGYT
TRBV28	TRBJ1-1	11	ASSLGGSTEAF
TRBV4-3	TRBJ2-1	16	ASSQGESLADTNNEQF
TRBV7-9	TRBJ2-1	12	ASSLDGGLNEQF
TRBV10-3	TRBJ2-7	16	AISESGGGSGSGGEQY
TRBV7-9	TRBJ2-5	13	ASSPPGPLQETQY
TRBV27	TRBJ2-1	16	ASSFIRSTGRIYNEQF
TRBV6-1	TRBJ1-5	9	ASSGGQPQH
TRBV5-1	TRBJ1-2	12	ASSFERVGGGYT
TRBV28	TRBJ1-2	9	ASRRASGYT
TRBV11-2	TRBJ1-2	14	ASSSRYRDSSDGYT
TRBV18	TRBJ2-7	14	ASSRTGTSSSYEQY